The 21 T cell receptor beta chains reported below all come from one sample, sequenced in a study of cytomegalovirus exposure and HLA in healthy donors. Primers included in the PCR were 60 Vbeta and 13 Jbeta primers. The table came from immunoSEQ multiplex PCR; TCRdb's copy has only in-frame clones and leaves some out. Among about 98,000 clones listed, 80% to 90% were seen once. Material for sequencing was PBMCs. The receptors were sampled from a man in his forties in good health and CMV-seronegative.

This chain uses TRBV13 with TRBJ2-5; D might be TRBD2 (5 bases). Trimming shortened V by 5 bases and J by 2 bases, and 12 bases separated the two germline ends. This CDR3 has 14 residues. CDR1 is PRHDT, CDR2 FYEKMQ, per germline (reference sequence). CDR3 nucleotide sequence: TGTGCCAGCAGCCTTGCGGGCGTGCAAGAGACCCAGTACTTC. This sequence encodes CASSLAGVQETQYF.

The chain links TRBV7-8 to TRBJ2-7; D remains ambiguous. Germline CDR1 reads SGHVS; CDR2 reads FQNEAQ. This CDR3 comprises 17 residues. The germline V and J ends were trimmed by 2 bases and 3 bases, with 20 bases remaining between them. CDR3 sequence (DNA): TGTGCCAGCAGCTTAATCCCCGATTCGGGTAGTCTCTACGAGCAGTACTTC. Protein product: CASSLIPDSGSLYEQYF.

The chain employs TRBV6-1 and TRBJ2-4; 7 bases line up with TRBD1. The germline V gene encodes CDR1 MNHNS and CDR2 SASEGT. Trimming cost V 6 bases and J 0 bases; bases outside gene matches: 2. This CDR3 is built from 14 residues. The DNA of the CDR3 is TGTGCCAGCAGGACAGGGATAGCCAAAAACATTCAGTACTTC. Amino acid sequence: CASRTGIAKNIQYF.

The chain has TRBV19 and TRBJ2-4, with unresolved D. Trimming removed 5 bases at V and 3 bases at J, with 11 bases between. Germline CDR1 reads LNHDA; CDR2 reads SQIVND (reference sequence). The CDR3 runs to 14 residues. CDR3 sequence (DNA): TGTGCCAGTAGTGTACAATCGGGCAAAAACATTCAGTACTTC. Translated, it gives CASSVQSGKNIQYF. Using reference TRBV19 and TRBJ2-4 for the parts outside the CDR3, the full variable domain is DGGITQSPKYLFRKEGQNVTLSCEQNLNHDAMYWYRQDPGQGLRLIYYSQIVNDFQKGDIAEGYSVSREKKESFPLTVTSAQKNPTAFYLCASSVQSGKNIQYFGAGTRLSVL.

The chain has TRBV2 and TRBJ1-6; maybe TRBD1 (6 bases). The CDR3 spans 13 residues. In germline, CDR1 is SNHLY, CDR2 FYNNEI. The V gene lost 8 bases and the J gene lost 10 bases, with 15 bases spanning the gap. The CDR3 DNA sequence: TGTGCCAGCGGGGCAGGGGTAGAATCACCCCTCCACTTT. Translating gives CASGAGVESPLHF.

This clone is a singleton in its sample. The rearrangement links TRBV7-5 to TRBJ2-7; the table's TRBD2 call for D was not verified on the DNA. TRBV7-5 has pseudogene status. This CDR3 is built from 18 residues. The CDR3 here is CVRSATTSGGPVNYEQYF. In nucleotides, the CDR3 is TGTGTCAGAAGCGCCACGACTAGCGGGGGGCCCGTGAACTACGAGCAGTACTTC.

This rearrangement joins TRBV29-1 to TRBJ2-7; 8 bases agree with TRBD2. V lost 6 bases and J lost 2; bases outside the gene matches: 6. In germline, CDR1 is SQVTM, CDR2 ANQGSEA. This CDR3 is 13 amino acids long. CDR3 amino acids: CSVLAGRTYEQYF. The DNA for the CDR3 is TGCAGCGTCTTAGCGGGGCGCACCTACGAGCAGTACTTC.

This clone appeared a few times. The rearrangement links TRBV19 to TRBJ2-2; D may be TRBD1 (5 bases). The CDR3 is made up of 12 amino acids. Trimming shortened V by 5 bases and J by 15 bases, and 16 bases separated the two germline ends. CDR1 and CDR2 from the germline V gene are LNHDA and SQIVND (reference sequence). Here the CDR3 DNA reads TGTGCCAGTAGTGGGGCCGGAACAAGCTTGTTTTTT. Translating it yields CASSGAGTSLFF.

The genes are TRBV28 and TRBJ2-7; 9 bases align to TRBD2. The J segment lost 7 bases and the V segment lost 5 bases, leaving 6 bases of the junction unmatched. The CDR3 contains 13 residues. CDR1 is MDHEN, CDR2 SYDVKM, per germline. CDR3 residues: CASSPLAGCEQYF. The CDR3 DNA follows: TGTGCCAGCAGTCCCCTAGCGGGGTGTGAGCAGTACTTC.

This chain joins TRBV28 and TRBJ2-7; 9 bases agree with TRBD2. In germline, CDR1 is MDHEN, CDR2 SYDVKM. V was clipped by 5 bases and J by 6 bases; unmatched bases: 11. The CDR3 covers 15 residues. CDR3 loop: CASSPPGRGGAEQYF. CDR3 bases: TGTGCCAGCAGTCCTCCGGGGCGGGGGGGCGCCGAGCAGTACTTC. Looking up the rest from reference TRBV28 and TRBJ2-7 gives the full variable domain: DVKVTQSSRYLVKRTGEKVFLECVQDMDHENMFWYRQDPGLGLRLIYFSYDVKMKEKGDIPEGYSVSREKKERFSLILESASTNQTSMYLCASSPPGRGGAEQYFGPGTRLTVT.

V is TRBV7-2 and J is TRBJ2-5, with D possibly TRBD1 on 6 matching bases. V shed 3 bases and J shed 5 bases, with 7 bases lying between them. CDR3 size: 12 residues. The V gene's germline CDR1 is SGHTA and CDR2 FQGNSA. The DNA for the CDR3 is TGTGCCAGCAGCTTGGGGGCGGAGACCCAGTACTTC. Translated, it gives CASSLGAETQYF.

As to this clone: An end of the junction differs from the germline gene, which may be a read error. Within the sample, other DNA sequences also encode this same CDR3. This sequence joins TRBV7-9 and TRBJ1-1, with 7 positions matching TRBD1. Germline CDR1 reads SEHNR; CDR2 reads FQNEAQ (reference sequence). The CDR3 sequence is 15 residues long. The CDR3 is CASSLRDSVYTEAFF. The CDR3 DNA reads TGTGCCAGCAGCTTGAGGGACAGCGTTTACACTGAAGCCTTCTTT.

The chain recombines TRBV5-1 with TRBJ2-1, with 8 bases that match TRBD1. In germline, CDR1 is SGHRS, CDR2 YFSETQ. The J segment lost 0 bases and the V segment lost 4 bases, leaving 9 bases of the junction unmatched. The CDR3 length is 17 residues. CDR3 in amino acids: CASSTKTGDGSYNEQFF. Written as DNA, the CDR3 is TGCGCCAGCAGCACTAAGACAGGGGATGGCTCCTACAATGAGCAGTTCTTC.

V usage is TRBV5-1 and J usage is TRBJ2-7; 8 bases agree with TRBD1. The V gene's germline CDR1 is SGHRS and CDR2 YFSETQ. Trimming took 4 bases from V and 2 from J; bases not matched to a gene: 5. This CDR3 contains 14 residues. CDR3 loop: CASSILQGAYEQYF. CDR3 DNA: TGCGCCAGCAGCATACTACAGGGGGCCTACGAGCAGTACTTC.

J is TRBJ2-5 and V is TRBV5-4, with TRBD2 identical over 12 bases. Looked up from germline, CDR1 is SGHNT and CDR2 is YYREEE (reference sequence). V lost 4 bases to trimming and J lost 5 bases; unmatched junction nucleotides: 9. There are 16 residues in the CDR3. CDR3 residues: CASSPGLAGMEETQYF. CDR3 in DNA: TGTGCCAGCAGCCCTGGACTAGCGGGGATGGAGGAGACCCAGTACTTC.

This rearrangement joins TRBV27 to TRBJ2-7; weak D call: TRBD2 (5 bases). Per germline, CDR1 MNHEY and CDR2 SMNVEV (reference sequence). Deletions cut 2 bases from V and 3 bases from J, with 11 bases between. The CDR3 totals 14 residues. CDR3 bases: TGTGCCAGCAGTTTAAAGGGAGAGGACTACGAGCAGTACTTC. Amino acids: CASSLKGEDYEQYF.

V is TRBV27 and J is TRBJ2-6; no clear D gene. The CDR3 is made up of 16 amino acids. Germline V CDR1 and CDR2: MNHEY, SMNVEV (reference sequence). Trimming shortened V by 5 bases and J by 0 bases, and 11 bases separated the two germline ends. CDR3 DNA sequence: TGTGCCAGCAGTCAACTCCACCTCTCTGGGGCCAACGTCCTGACTTTC. Its translation is CASSQLHLSGANVLTF.

The chain recombines TRBV5-1 with TRBJ2-3; 7 nucleotides match TRBD1. Trimming removed 3 bases from V and 3 bases from J; junction bases left unmatched: 7. The length of the CDR3 is 15 residues. Germline V lookup: CDR1 SGHRS, CDR2 YFSETQ. Here the CDR3 DNA reads TGCGCCAGCAGCTCTGCCGGGACAGCGACAGATACGCAGTATTTT. It specifies CASSSAGTATDTQYF.

The sample holds one count of this clone. The chain carries TRBV11-1 and TRBJ2-7, with a weak D call TRBD2 (6 bases). The CDR3 is 14 amino acids. Germline lookup yields CDR1 SGHAT and CDR2 FQDESV (reference sequence). Trimming cost V 0 bases and J 4 bases, with 10 bases left between them. CDR3 sequence reads: CASSLAGAGYEQYF. CDR3 sequence (DNA): TGTGCCAGCAGCTTAGCAGGGGCGGGGTACGAGCAGTACTTC.

V and J are TRBV7-6 and TRBJ2-2, with D perhaps matching TRBD2 (6 bases). The CDR3 contains 12 residues. Deletions cut 5 bases from V and 6 bases from J, with 7 bases between. CDR1 is SGHVS, CDR2 FNYEAQ, per germline. CDR3 protein: CASSPGAGELFF. CDR3 nucleotide sequence: TGTGCCAGCAGCCCGGGGGCCGGGGAGCTGTTTTTT. The whole variable domain, filled in from reference TRBV7-6 and TRBJ2-2, reads GAGVSQSPRYKVTKRGQDVALRCDPISGHVSLYWYRQALGQGPEFLTYFNYEAQQDKSGLPNDRFSAERPEGSISTLTIQRTEQRDSAMYRCASSPGAGELFFGEGSRLTVL.

V gene TRBV27 combines with J gene TRBJ1-1; 7 bases line up with TRBD1. This CDR3 has 17 amino acids. CDR1 and CDR2 from the germline V gene are MNHEY and SMNVEV (reference sequence). The trim removed 5 bases at V and 0 bases at J, leaving 12 bases unmatched. For the CDR3, the DNA is TGTGCCAGCAGTCATCTAACAGGGGCCCGGATGAACACTGAAGCTTTCTTT. Translated, it gives CASSHLTGARMNTEAFF.